A single sample gave rise to the 5 T cell receptor beta chains below, sequenced in a study of identical twins. TCRdb recomputed calls from the 5' RACE reads with MiXCR, one row per CDR3 protein. Of roughly 250,000 distinct CDR3 sequences in the sample, 5.5% to 8% are singletons; the top ten hold roughly 3.7%. A further study also used this sample, focusing on yellow fever vaccine responses in identical twins.

What was sequenced was memory (CD45RO+) T cells sorted from blood. The source of these receptors is a woman under 30 in good health.

This clonotype appeared many times. V gene TRBV12-3 or TRBV12-4 combines with J gene TRBJ1-2, with D possibly being TRBD1 (5 bases). Trimming took off 6 bases at V and 7 bases at J, with 12 bases between the two ends. The CDR3 is 12 amino acids. The CDR3 is CASRQPGAGYTF. CDR3 nucleotide sequence: TGTGCCAGCAGACAGCCCGGGGCTGGCTACACCTTC.

The chain uses TRBV7-9 and TRBJ2-3; possible D gene TRBD2, 5 bases. CDR1 is SEHNR, CDR2 FQNEAQ, per germline (reference sequence). The CDR3 runs to 16 residues. V lost 4 bases and J 5 bases, leaving 19 bases between the germline ends. Here the CDR3 reads CASSSWVARSKDTQYF. The DNA of the CDR3 is TGTGCCAGCAGCTCCTGGGTAGCGAGGAGTAAAGATACGCAGTATTTT.

This chain joins TRBV5-1 and TRBJ1-3; no firm D call. Germline V CDR1 and CDR2: SGHRS, YFSETQ. The CDR3 extends over 13 amino acids. Trimming stripped 5 bases from V and 7 bases from J, with 13 bases between. In nucleotides, the CDR3 is TGCGCCAGCAGGGCGGGATCCCTGAACACCATATATTTT. It yields the protein CASRAGSLNTIYF.

This clonotype turned up a few times. The V gene is TRBV27, the J gene TRBJ1-1, with D perhaps TRBD1 (5 bases). In germline, CDR1 is MNHEY, CDR2 SMNVEV (reference sequence). The CDR3 is 15 residues long. V was shortened by 3 bases and J by 1 base, with 12 bases between the two germline ends. CDR3 residues: CASSFLGTENTEAFF. Written as DNA, the CDR3 is TGTGCCAGCAGTTTTTTGGGGACGGAGAACACTGAAGCTTTCTTT.

At least ten counts were recorded for this clonotype. The chain recombines TRBV12-3 or TRBV12-4 with TRBJ2-3; 14 bases are a match to TRBD2. The CDR3 consists of 17 residues. J gave up 4 bases and V 6 bases, and 9 bases lay outside the gene matches. The CDR3 loop is CASSEALTSGRADTQYF. The CDR3 DNA follows: TGTGCCAGCAGCGAGGCCCTGACTAGCGGGAGGGCAGATACGCAGTATTTT.